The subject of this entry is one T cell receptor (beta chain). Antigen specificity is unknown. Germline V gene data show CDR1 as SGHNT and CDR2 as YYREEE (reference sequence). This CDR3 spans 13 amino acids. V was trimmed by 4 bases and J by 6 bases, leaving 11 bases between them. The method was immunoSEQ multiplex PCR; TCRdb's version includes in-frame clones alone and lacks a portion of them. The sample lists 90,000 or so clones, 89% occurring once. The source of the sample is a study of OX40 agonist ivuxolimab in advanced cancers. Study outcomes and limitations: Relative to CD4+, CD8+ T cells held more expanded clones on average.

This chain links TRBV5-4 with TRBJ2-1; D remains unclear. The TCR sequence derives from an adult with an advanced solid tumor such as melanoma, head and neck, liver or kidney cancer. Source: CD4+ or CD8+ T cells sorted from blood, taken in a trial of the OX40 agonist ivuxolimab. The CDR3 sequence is CASSALWANEQFF. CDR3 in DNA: TGTGCCAGCAGCGCTTTATGGGCCAATGAGCAGTTCTTC.